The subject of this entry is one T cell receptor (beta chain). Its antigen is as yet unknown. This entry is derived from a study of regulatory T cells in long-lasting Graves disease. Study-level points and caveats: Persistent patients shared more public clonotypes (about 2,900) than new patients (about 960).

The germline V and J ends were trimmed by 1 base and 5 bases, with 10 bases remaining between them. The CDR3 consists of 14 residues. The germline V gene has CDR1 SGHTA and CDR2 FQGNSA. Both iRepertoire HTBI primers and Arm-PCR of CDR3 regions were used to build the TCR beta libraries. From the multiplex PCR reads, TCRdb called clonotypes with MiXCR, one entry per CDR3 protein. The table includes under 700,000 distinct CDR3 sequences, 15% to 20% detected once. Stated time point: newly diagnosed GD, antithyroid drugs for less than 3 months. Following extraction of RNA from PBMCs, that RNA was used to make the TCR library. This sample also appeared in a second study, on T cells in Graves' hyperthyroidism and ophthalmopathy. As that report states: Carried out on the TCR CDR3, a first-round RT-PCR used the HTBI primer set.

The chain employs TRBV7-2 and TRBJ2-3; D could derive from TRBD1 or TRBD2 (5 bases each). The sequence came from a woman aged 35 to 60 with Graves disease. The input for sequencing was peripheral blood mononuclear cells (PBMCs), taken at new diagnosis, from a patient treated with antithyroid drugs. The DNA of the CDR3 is TGTGCCAGCAGCTTAGGGGGGAGAATAGATACGCAGTATTTT. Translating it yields CASSLGGRIDTQYF.